This T cell receptor (beta chain) was identified during a study of identical twins (dated by TCRdb to about 2016). At the level of the whole study: The study deep-sequenced TCR alpha and beta repertoires from monozygotic twins, unrelated adults of various ages and cord blood to test whether fetal clonotypes persist. To rule out contamination, the twin experiments were replicated at different times with different library preparation protocols.

Libraries were prepared through 5' RACE. Sequenced using an Illumina HiSeq 2000. A universal primer binding site was introduced by template switching, and a unique molecular identifier was present in the final cDNA, enabling accurate counting of TCR cDNA molecules. Specific primers in the conserved constant-segment region were used to synthesize first-strand cDNA for TCR alpha and beta chains. To control for contamination, each cDNA library was double barcoded with a SMART-Mk sample barcode plus Illumina barcodes. Two successive PCR steps introduced TruSeq adapter sequences along with Illumina sample barcodes. Sequencing of the TCR alpha and beta cDNA libraries was done on the Illumina HiSeq platform using custom primers. As for the original processing: MiGEC was used to process raw reads and extract unique molecular identifiers, and MiXCR was used to find CDR3 positions. Recombination models were inferred per individual with the repgenHMM and IGoR tools using an EM algorithm. Shared clonotype analysis was performed with the tcR package in R, normalizing sharing by the product of cloneset sizes. Out-of-frame nonproductive sequences were analyzed to study raw recombination free of thymic and clonal selection effects. TCRdb trimmed the raw reads at Q25, called clones with MiXCR and kept productive beta chains. For every CDR3 protein sequence, its rows merge into one entry that carries the most common genes and DNA. The V and J calls reflect TCRdb's pipeline rather than the authors' work. Counted in this sample were fewer than 900,000 distinct CDR3 sequences; 20% to 25% of them appeared once. The ten biggest clones cover over 4% of the sample.

The CDR3 measures 15 amino acids from cysteine to phenylalanine. The retained sequence is limited to the CDR3, 45 bases, with the frame set at the first base. The V end gives up 0 bases and the J end 4 bases, leaving 4 bases in the junction not matched to a gene. CDR1 and CDR2, looked up from the germline V gene, are MNHEY and SVGAGI. Every donor was a healthy Caucasian. Three pairs of female monozygotic twins, all aged about 18 to 29 years, were included in the twin cohort. The RNA used for TCR libraries was isolated from peripheral blood mononuclear cells. The paper as a whole reports these results and caveats: Invariant T cells such as MAIT and iNKT could partly confound zero-insertion analyses, though diverse VJ usage argued against this for most clonotypes. Because the same donors could not be followed over many years, the conclusions depended on cross-sectional statistical analysis. Fewer insertions were carried by abundant cord blood beta clonotypes; a weaker similar trend was observed in young adult naive repertoires, while no such trend was observed in memory repertoires. In monozygotic twins, out-of-frame TCR alpha sharing was systematically underestimated by recombination models, although the models agreed with sharing between unrelated individuals. A weaker excess of twin sharing was found in beta out-of-frame sequences because the signal-to-noise ratio was lowered by fewer shared sequences. Out-of-frame TCR alpha sequences shared between twins showed an excess of low generation-probability sequences compared with coincidental sharing between unrelated individuals.

This clonotype showed up just a few times. Its antigen is currently not known. No much larger clonotype is one base removed from it; base qualities were not supplied. The sample also formed part of further work on T cells expressing NK-cell markers. As described in the second report: TCR beta-chain repertoires were profiled in sorted CD3+CD56+NKG2C+, CD3+CD56+NKG2C- and CD3+CD56-NKG2C+ T-cell subsets from eight donors. Of the eight sequenced donors, seven were found to be HCMV-seropositive and one was found to be HCMV-seronegative. To restrict sorting to alphabetaTCR-expressing T cells, an anti-gammadeltaTCR antibody was added in several experiments. In several donors, the dominant CD3+CD56+NKG2C+ clonotypes were among the top 10 CD8+ clonotypes and accounted for about 1.0-7.5% of CD8+ T cells. Those dominant clonotypes were again the most abundant among CD3+CD56-NKG2C+ cells in a few donors, at about 25-65%. Whether the expanded NKG2C-expressing T cell clones were specific for HCMV antigens was left unclear. The study sequenced eight donors, all healthy volunteers chosen at random: three men and five women. HCMV serostatus was determined by detecting HCMV-specific IgG in serum with a commercial ELISA kit. For roughly six donors, bulk peripheral blood T-cell repertoires were additionally sequenced from unsorted PBMC. Reads were demultiplexed and grouped by UMI with MIGEC, and clonotypes were assembled and quantified with MiTCR. Only TCR cDNA sequences supported by at least two reads were kept to exclude erroneous sequences. Downstream repertoire analysis used the tcR package, and clonotypes were matched across fractions by CDR3 nucleotide sequence plus V segment. VDJmatch was used to annotate antigen specificity against VDJdb, with one amino acid substitution in CDR3 permitted.

The sample was PBMCs. Here the chain combines TRBV6-5 and TRBJ2-7; 9 bases in between match TRBD1. This receptor was obtained from a woman aged 18-35 years in good health. The CDR3 here reads CASSYSVTGGYEQYF. The DNA sequence is given as TGTGCCAGCAGTTACTCAGTGACAGGGGGTTACGAGCAGTACTTC.